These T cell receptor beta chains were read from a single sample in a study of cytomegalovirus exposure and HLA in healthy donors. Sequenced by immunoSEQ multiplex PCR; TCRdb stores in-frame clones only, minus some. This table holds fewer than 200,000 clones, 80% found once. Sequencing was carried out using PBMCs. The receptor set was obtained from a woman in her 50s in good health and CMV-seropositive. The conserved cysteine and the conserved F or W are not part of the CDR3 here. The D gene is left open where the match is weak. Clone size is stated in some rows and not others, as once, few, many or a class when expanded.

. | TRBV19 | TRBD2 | ASSPHSGTSTTEQF
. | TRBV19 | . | ASSIPGQGYHEQY
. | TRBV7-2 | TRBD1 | ASSWGTGAGYT
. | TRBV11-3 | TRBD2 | ASSLYQGGPYNEQF
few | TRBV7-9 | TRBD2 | ASSLPASGQETQY
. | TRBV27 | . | ASNRLNEQF
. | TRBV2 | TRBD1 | ARMKDRGNTEAF
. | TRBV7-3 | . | ASSLQGQNTEAF
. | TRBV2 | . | ASRQGSTGDEQF
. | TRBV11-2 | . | ASSSAYEQY
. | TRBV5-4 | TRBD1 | ASSPDRGYGYT
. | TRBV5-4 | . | ASSSDGGTQY
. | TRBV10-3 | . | AISDGGGNEKLF
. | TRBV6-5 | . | ASSYGQFSPLH
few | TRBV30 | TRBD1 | AWSVTGSGNTEAF
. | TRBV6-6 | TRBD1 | ASSSDRDGEKLF
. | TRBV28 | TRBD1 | ASSLLGQGSGNTIY
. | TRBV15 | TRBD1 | ATSRARDRGVNEQF
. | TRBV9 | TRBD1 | ASSGDRGRTEAF
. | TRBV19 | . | ASSIQGRETQY
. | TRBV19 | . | ASSNTQPQH
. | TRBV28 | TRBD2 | ASSLPPGLAGDTNTGELF
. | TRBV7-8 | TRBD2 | ASSRLAGTGELF
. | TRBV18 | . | ASSPREVNYGYT
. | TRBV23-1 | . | ASSRGHPDEQY
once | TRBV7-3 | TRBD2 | ASSLASGNTGELF
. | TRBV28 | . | ASGNQETQY
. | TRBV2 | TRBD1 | ASRRGGGNTEAF
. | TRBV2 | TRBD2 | ASSLAGDEQF
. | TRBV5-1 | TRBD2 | ASSLRLAAEQF
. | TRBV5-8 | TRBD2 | ASSLGTSVSYEQY
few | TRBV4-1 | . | ASSHTRRSGANVLT
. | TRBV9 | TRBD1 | ASSGRQGNYEQY
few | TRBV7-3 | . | ASSSQGGNEQF
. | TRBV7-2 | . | ASSLGGHDNEKLF
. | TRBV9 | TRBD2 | ASSVGTSGITGELF
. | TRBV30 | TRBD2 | AWSGGGQETQY
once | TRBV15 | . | ATSRVEGYDRDRYNEQF
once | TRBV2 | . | ASSVQGIPYEQY
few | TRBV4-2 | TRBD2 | ASSQEVRLAGGLFPF
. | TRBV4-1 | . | ASSQESGDYGYT
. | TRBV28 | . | ASNDPSSNTEAF
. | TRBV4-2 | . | ASSQEGDRREQY
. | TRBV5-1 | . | ASSLAPGPPYYEQY
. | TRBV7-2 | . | ASSSPRGGGAMDEQY
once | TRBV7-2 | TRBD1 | ASSSDRGWNQPQH
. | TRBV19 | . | ASSIQTRANYGYT
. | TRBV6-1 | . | ASSSGQNSPLH
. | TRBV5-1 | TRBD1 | ASSSPGTAGAYGYT
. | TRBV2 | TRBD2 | ASRPSGAGELF
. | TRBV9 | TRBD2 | ASSGPNLAGGGETQY